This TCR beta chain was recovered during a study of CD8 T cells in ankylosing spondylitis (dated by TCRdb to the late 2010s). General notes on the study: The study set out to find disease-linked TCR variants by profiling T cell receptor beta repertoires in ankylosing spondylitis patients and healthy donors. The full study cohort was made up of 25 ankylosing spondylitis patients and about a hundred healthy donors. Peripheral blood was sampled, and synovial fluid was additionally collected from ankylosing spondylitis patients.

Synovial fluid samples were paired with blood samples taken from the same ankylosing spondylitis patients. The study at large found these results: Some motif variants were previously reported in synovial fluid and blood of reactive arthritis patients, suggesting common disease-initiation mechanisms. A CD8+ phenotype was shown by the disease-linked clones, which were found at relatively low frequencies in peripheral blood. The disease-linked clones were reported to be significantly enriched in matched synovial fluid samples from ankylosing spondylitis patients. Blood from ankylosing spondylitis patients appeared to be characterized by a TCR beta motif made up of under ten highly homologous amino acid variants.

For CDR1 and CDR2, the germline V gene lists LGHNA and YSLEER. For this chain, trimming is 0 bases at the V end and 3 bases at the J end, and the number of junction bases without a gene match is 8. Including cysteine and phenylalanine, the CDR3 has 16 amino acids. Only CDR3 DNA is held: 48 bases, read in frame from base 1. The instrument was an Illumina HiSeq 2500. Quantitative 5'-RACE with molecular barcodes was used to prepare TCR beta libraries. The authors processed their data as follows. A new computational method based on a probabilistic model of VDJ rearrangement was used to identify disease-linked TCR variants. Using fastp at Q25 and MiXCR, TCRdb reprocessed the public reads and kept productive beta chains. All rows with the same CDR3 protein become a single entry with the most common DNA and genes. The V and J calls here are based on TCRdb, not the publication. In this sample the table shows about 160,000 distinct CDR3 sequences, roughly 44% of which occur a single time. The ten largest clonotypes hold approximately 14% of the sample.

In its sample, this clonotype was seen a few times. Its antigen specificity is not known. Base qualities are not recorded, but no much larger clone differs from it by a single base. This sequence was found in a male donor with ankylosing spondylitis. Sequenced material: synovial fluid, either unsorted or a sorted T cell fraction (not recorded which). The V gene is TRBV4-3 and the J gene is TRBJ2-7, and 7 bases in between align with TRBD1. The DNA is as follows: TGCGCCAGCAGCCAAGATACAGAGACAGGGTACTACGAGCAGTACTTC. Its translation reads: CASSQDTETGYYEQYF.